These T cell receptor beta chains were read from a single sample in a study of T-cell reconstitution after alpha-beta-depleted transplantation in children. TCRdb re-called the PCR reads through MiXCR, storing one row per CDR3 protein. Altogether 750,000 to 950,000 distinct CDR3 sequences are present, around 17% being singletons, with the ten largest covering approximately 5%. The sequenced sample was PBMCs, mostly from graft donor cells, obtained 360 days after TCRalphabeta/CD19-depleted stem cell transplant. These receptors were obtained from a male patient between 5 and 17 years old who had a stem cell transplant for acute lymphoblastic leukemia, so the T cells may come from the graft donor. Both conserved end residues are part of each CDR3. D genes are given only for firm matches. Size tells how often a clone was seen (once, few, many) or the class of an expanded clone, and some rows leave it out.

few	TRBV29-1	.	TRBJ1-1	CSVRRVETEAFF	TGCAGCGTTCGCAGGGTAGAAACTGAAGCTTTCTTT
many	TRBV12-3/TRBV12-4	.	TRBJ2-2	CASSLKGHDTGELFF	TGTGCCAGCAGTTTAAAAGGACACGACACCGGGGAGCTGTTTTTT
.	TRBV9	TRBD2	TRBJ2-1	CASSVGTSDFNEQFF	TGTGCCAGCAGCGTAGGGACTAGCGACTTCAATGAGCAGTTCTTC
.	TRBV12-3/TRBV12-4	.	TRBJ2-1	CASSFRRVNEQFF	TGTGCCAGCAGTTTCCGAAGGGTCAATGAGCAGTTCTTC
.	TRBV5-1	TRBD2	TRBJ2-1	CASSFRGLAPYNEQFF	TGCGCCAGCAGCTTTCGGGGACTAGCGCCCTACAATGAGCAGTTCTTC
.	TRBV4-1	.	TRBJ2-7	CASSQDSAVEQYF	TGCGCCAGCAGCCAAGATTCCGCGGTCGAGCAGTACTTC
many	TRBV5-1	.	TRBJ2-1	CASSLGLGSSYNEQFF	TGCGCCAGCAGCTTGGGTTTAGGGAGTAGCTACAATGAGCAGTTCTTC
few	TRBV9	TRBD2	TRBJ2-7	CASSVRPLLAGGPYEQYF	TGTGCCAGCAGCGTACGTCCTCTCCTAGCGGGAGGCCCCTACGAGCAGTACTTC
many	TRBV21-1	.	TRBJ2-3	CASRQGATTDTQYF	TGTGCCAGCAGACAGGGGGCTACCACAGATACGCAGTATTTT
.	TRBV12-3/TRBV12-4	.	TRBJ2-5	CASTPVGGFETQYF	TGTGCCAGCACCCCAGTAGGGGGATTCGAGACCCAGTACTTC
many	TRBV27	TRBD1	TRBJ2-6	CASRTGSGANVLTF	TGTGCCAGCAGGACAGGGTCAGGGGCCAACGTCCTGACTTTC
.	TRBV12-3/TRBV12-4	TRBD1	TRBJ2-6	CASSSRERQGVSGANVLTF	TGTGCCAGCAGTTCACGGGAGCGACAGGGGGTCTCTGGGGCCAACGTCCTGACTTTC
few	TRBV4-1	.	TRBJ2-7	CASSQPLGVRYF	TGCGCCAGCAGCCAGCCCCTGGGGGTACGGTACTTC
many	TRBV25-1	.	TRBJ2-5	CASSESGGRETQYF	TGTGCCAGCAGTGAATCCGGAGGGCGGGAGACCCAGTACTTC
many	TRBV27	TRBD2	TRBJ2-7	CASSWSGGYEQYF	TGTGCCAGCAGTTGGTCGGGAGGGTACGAGCAGTACTTC
few	TRBV18	.	TRBJ2-5	CASSPLGAQETQYF	TGTGCCAGCTCACCATTGGGGGCCCAAGAGACCCAGTACTTC
.	TRBV19	TRBD1	TRBJ1-1	CASSVGDSPNTEAFF	TGTGCCAGTAGTGTTGGGGACAGCCCGAACACTGAAGCTTTCTTT
few	TRBV7-8	.	TRBJ2-7	CASSLFHGTSYEQYF	TGTGCCAGCAGCTTATTCCACGGTACCTCCTACGAGCAGTACTTC
few	TRBV7-2	TRBD2	TRBJ2-7	CASSFGTSWDEQYF	TGTGCCAGCAGCTTCGGGACTAGCTGGGACGAGCAGTACTTC
few	TRBV12-3/TRBV12-4	.	TRBJ2-1	CASAPRAQSHNEQFF	TGTGCCAGCGCTCCCCGGGCCCAGTCCCACAATGAGCAGTTCTTC
.	TRBV7-3	.	TRBJ2-5	CASSPGARGNSETQYF	TGTGCCAGCAGCCCCGGGGCTAGGGGTAACTCCGAGACCCAGTACTTC
.	TRBV6-5	.	TRBJ2-7	CASSYSFTHGYEQYF	TGTGCCAGCAGTTACTCGTTTACACATGGCTACGAGCAGTACTTC
.	TRBV7-2	TRBD2	TRBJ2-5	CASSPKREVQETQYF	TGTGCCAGCAGCCCTAAGCGGGAGGTACAAGAGACCCAGTACTTC
.	TRBV7-2	TRBD2	TRBJ2-7	CASSKAGGGYEQYF	TGTGCCAGCAGCAAAGCGGGAGGGGGCTACGAGCAGTACTTC
.	TRBV19	.	TRBJ2-3	CASRRTGRIDTQYF	TGTGCCAGTAGGCGGACGGGACGCATAGATACGCAGTATTTT
.	TRBV4-3	.	TRBJ1-5	CASSQSPNRDLNQPQHF	TGCGCCAGCAGCCAGAGCCCAAATCGGGACCTTAATCAGCCCCAGCATTTT
few	TRBV4-1	.	TRBJ1-2	CASSGPGTSHGYTF	TGCGCCAGCAGCGGACCCGGGACAAGTCATGGCTACACCTTC
.	TRBV5-1	.	TRBJ2-3	CASSPKGRPLTDTQYF	TGCGCCAGCAGCCCTAAGGGACGGCCGCTCACAGATACGCAGTATTTT
few	TRBV12-3/TRBV12-4	.	TRBJ2-1	CASSPIRNEQFF	TGTGCCAGCAGTCCCATACGGAATGAGCAGTTCTTC
few	TRBV7-8	.	TRBJ1-5	CASSLNRGPSNQPQHF	TGTGCCAGCAGCTTAAATCGGGGCCCCTCCAATCAGCCCCAGCATTTT
.	TRBV7-8	TRBD1	TRBJ2-7	CASSFGQGGRYF	TGTGCCAGCAGCTTCGGACAGGGTGGTCGGTACTTC
few	TRBV29-1	.	TRBJ2-5	CSGGAGETQYF	TGCAGCGGGGGGGCTGGAGAGACCCAGTACTTC
few	TRBV12-3/TRBV12-4	TRBD2	TRBJ2-2	CASGLASGRENTGELFF	TGTGCCAGCGGGTTGGCTAGCGGGAGGGAGAACACCGGGGAGCTGTTTTTT
.	TRBV12-3/TRBV12-4	.	TRBJ2-5	CASAGRAFQETQYF	TGTGCCAGCGCAGGGCGGGCGTTCCAAGAGACCCAGTACTTC
.	TRBV24-1	TRBD1	TRBJ2-2	CATHNGTGLNANTGELFF	TGTGCCACCCATAACGGGACAGGGTTAAACGCGAACACCGGGGAGCTGTTTTTT
.	TRBV27	.	TRBJ1-2	CASRGMNYGYTF	TGTGCCTCCCGCGGGATGAACTATGGCTACACCTTC
few	TRBV28	TRBD2	TRBJ2-7	CASSYPGLAVSYEQYF	TGTGCCAGCAGTTACCCGGGACTAGCGGTCTCCTACGAGCAGTACTTC